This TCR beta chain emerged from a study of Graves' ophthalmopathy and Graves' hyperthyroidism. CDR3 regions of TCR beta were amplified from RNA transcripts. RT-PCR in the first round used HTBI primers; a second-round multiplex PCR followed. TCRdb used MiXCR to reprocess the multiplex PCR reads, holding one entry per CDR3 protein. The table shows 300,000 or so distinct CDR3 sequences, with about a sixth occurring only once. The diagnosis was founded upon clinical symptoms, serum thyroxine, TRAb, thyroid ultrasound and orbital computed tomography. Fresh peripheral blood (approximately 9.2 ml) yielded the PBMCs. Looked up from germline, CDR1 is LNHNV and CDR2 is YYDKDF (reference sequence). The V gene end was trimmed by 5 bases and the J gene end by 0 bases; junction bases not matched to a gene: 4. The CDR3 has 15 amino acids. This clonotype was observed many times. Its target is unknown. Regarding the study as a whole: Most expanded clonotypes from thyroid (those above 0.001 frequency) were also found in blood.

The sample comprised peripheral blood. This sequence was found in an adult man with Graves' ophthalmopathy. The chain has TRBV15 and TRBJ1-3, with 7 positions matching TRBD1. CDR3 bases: TGTGCCACCAGCGGGGGACAGAGCTCTGGAAACACCATATATTTT. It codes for CATSGGQSSGNTIYF.